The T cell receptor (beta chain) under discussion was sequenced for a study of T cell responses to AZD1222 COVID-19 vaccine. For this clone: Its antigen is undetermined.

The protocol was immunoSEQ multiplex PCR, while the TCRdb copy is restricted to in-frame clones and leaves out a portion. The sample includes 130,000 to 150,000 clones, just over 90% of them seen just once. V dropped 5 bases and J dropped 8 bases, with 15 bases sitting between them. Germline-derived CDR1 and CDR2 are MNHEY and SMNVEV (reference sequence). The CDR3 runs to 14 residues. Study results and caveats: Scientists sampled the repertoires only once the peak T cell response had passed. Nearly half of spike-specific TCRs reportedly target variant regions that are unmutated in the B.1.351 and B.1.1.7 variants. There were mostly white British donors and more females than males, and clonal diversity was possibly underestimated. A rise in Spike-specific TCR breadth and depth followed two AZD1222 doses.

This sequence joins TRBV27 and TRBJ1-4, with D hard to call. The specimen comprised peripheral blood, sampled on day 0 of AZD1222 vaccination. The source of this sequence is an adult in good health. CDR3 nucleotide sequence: TGTGCCAGCAGTGCGTACTCCGGAGGGGAAAAACTGTTTTTT. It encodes CASSAYSGGEKLFF.